This T cell receptor beta chain was sequenced in a study of T cells after posttransplantation cyclophosphamide. Study-level results: Recipient CMV seropositivity and CMV reactivation strongly tracked TRB clonality. Tissue-infiltrating T cells from skin or gut overlapped little with blood T cells.

On the day of bone marrow donation, the related graft donor provided peripheral blood. V lost 5 bases and J lost 0, with 17 bases in between. CDR3 length equals 17 residues. Germline V gives CDR1 MDHEN, CDR2 SYDVKM. Some clones are missing from TCRdb's copy, which holds only in-frame ones; the method was immunoSEQ multiplex PCR. The repertoire has about 25,000 clones, none seen only once; the ten largest take 4% to 5.5%. Many counts were recorded for this clone. Its antigen is not known. The TCR comes from a woman aged 45-65 years in good health, CMV-negative, and a related stem cell transplant donor. The sequenced material came from PBMCs. The chain combines TRBV28 with TRBJ1-3; D is undetermined. The DNA of the CDR3 is TGTGCCAGCAGTCCATACCTCACTGTTACCTCTGGAAACACCATATATTTT. Translating gives CASSPYLTVTSGNTIYF.